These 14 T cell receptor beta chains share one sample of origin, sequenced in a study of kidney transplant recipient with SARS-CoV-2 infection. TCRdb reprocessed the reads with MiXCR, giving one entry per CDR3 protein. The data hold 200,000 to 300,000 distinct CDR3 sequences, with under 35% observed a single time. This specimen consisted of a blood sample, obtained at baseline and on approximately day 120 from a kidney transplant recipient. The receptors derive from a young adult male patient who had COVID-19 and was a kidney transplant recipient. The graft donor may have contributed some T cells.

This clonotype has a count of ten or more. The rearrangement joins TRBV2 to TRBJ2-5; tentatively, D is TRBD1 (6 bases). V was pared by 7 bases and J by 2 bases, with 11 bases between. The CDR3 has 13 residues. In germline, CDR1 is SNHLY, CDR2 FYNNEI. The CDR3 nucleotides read TGTGCCAGCACTATGACAGGTCAAGAGACCCAGTACTTC. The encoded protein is CASTMTGQETQYF.

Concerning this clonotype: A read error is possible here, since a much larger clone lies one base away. In nucleotides, the CDR3 is TGCAGTGCTAGGACAGGGAACACTGGAGCTTTCTTT. Its protein is CSARTGNTGAFF. The chain combines TRBV20-1 with TRBJ1-1; 7 nucleotides align to TRBD1. Germline CDR1 reads DFQATT; CDR2 reads SNEGSKA (reference sequence). The CDR3 is made up of 12 amino acids.

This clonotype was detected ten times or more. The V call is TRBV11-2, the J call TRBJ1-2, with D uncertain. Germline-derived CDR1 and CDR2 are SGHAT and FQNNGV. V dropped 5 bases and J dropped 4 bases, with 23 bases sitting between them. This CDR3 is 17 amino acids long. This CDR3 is CASSVLLTSRKTYGYTF. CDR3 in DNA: TGTGCCAGCAGCGTTTTATTAACAAGCAGAAAGACCTATGGCTACACCTTC. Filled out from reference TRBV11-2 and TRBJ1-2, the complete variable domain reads EAGVAQSPRYKIIEKRQSVAFWCNPISGHATLYWYQQILGQGPKLLIQFQNNGVVDDSQLPKDRFSAERLKGVDSTLKIQPAKLEDSAVYLCASSVLLTSRKTYGYTFGSGTRLTVV.

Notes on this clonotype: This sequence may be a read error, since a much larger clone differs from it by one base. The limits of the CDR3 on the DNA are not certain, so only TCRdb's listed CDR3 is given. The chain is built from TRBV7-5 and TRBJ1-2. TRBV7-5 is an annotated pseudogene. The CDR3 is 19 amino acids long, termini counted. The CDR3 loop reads CISVPEDGSEVGKAYGYTF.

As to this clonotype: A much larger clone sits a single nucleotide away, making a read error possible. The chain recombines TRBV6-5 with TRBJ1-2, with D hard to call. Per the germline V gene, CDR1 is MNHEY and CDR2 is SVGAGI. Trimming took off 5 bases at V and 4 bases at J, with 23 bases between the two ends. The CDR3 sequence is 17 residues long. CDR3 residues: CASSMMVSMRRTYGYTF. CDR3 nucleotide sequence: TGTGCCAGCAGTATGATGGTCTCTATGCGAAGGACCTATGGCTACACCTTC.

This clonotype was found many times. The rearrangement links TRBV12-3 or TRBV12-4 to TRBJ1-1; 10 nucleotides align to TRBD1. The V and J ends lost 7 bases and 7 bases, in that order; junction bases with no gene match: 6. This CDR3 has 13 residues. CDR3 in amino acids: CASTRQGAIEAFF. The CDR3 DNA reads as TGTGCCAGCACTCGACAGGGGGCAATTGAAGCTTTCTTT.

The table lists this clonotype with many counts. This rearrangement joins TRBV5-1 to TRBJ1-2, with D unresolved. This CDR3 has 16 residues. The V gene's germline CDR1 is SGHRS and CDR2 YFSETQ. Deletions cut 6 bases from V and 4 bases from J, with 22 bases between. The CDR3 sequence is CASIKKSVRKTYGYTF. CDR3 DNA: TGCGCCAGCATCAAGAAATCGGTTCGAAAGACCTATGGCTACACCTTC.

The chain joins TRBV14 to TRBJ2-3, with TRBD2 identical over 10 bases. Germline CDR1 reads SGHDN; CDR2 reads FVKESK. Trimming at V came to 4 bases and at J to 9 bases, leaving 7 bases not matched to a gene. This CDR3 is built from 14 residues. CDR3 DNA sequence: TGTGCCAGCAGCCTAGCGGGGGGAAGTGGAACGCAGTATTTT. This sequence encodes CASSLAGGSGTQYF.

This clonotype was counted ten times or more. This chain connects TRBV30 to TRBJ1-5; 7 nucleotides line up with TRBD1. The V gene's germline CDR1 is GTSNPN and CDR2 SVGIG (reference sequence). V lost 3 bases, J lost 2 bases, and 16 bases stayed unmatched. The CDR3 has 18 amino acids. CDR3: CAWSPTYSGTVGNQPQHF. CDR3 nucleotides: TGTGCCTGGAGCCCCACTTATTCCGGGACAGTGGGCAATCAGCCCCAGCATTTT. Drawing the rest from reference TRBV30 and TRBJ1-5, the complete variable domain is SQTIHQWPATLVQPVGSPLSLECTVEGTSNPNLYWYRQAAGRGLQLLFYSVGIGQISSEVPQNLSASRPQDRQFILSSKKLLLSDSGFYLCAWSPTYSGTVGNQPQHFGDGTRLSIL.

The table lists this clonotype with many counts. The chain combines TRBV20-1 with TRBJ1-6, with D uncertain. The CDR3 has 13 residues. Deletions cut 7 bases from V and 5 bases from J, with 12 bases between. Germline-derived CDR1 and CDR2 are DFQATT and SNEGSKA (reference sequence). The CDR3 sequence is CSGVVRDNSPLHF. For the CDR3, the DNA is TGCAGTGGAGTAGTAAGGGATAATTCACCCCTCCACTTT.

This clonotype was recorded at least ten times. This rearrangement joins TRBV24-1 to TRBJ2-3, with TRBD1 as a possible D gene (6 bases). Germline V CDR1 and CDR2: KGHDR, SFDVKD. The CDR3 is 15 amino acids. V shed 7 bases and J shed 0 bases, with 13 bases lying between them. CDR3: CATRSRDTSTDTQYF. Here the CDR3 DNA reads TGTGCCACCAGATCCCGGGACACTAGCACAGATACGCAGTATTTT.

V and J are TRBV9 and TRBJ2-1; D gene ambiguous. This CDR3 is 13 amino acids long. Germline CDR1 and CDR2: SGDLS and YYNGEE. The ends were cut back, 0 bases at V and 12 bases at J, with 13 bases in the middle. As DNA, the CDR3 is TGTGCCAGCAGCGTAGCGAAGGGCGGTGGGCAGTTCTTC. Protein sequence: CASSVAKGGGQFF.

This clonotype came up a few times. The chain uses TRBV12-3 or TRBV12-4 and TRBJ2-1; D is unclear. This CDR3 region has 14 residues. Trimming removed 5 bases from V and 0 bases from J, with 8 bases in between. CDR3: CASSRLSSYNEQFF. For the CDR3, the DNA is TGTGCCAGCAGTCGACTTAGCTCCTACAATGAGCAGTTCTTC.

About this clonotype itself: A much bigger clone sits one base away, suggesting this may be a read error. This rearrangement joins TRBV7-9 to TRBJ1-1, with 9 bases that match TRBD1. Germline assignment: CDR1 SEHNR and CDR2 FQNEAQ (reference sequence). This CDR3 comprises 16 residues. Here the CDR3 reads CVSSPPGQGMNTEAFF. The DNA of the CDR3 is TGTGTCAGCAGCCCCCCGGGACAGGGAATGAACACTGAAGCTTTCTTT.